A selection of T cell receptor beta chains follows, all from one sample in a study of T cells in Graves' hyperthyroidism and ophthalmopathy. TCRdb used MiXCR to reprocess the multiplex PCR reads, holding one entry per CDR3 protein. Among some 370,000 distinct CDR3 sequences listed, roughly 17% were seen once. Sequenced sample: blood. These TCRs come from a woman aged 30 to 39 with Graves' hyperthyroidism that later progressed to Graves' ophthalmopathy. Both conserved end residues are trimmed from each CDR3. The order of the fields is clone size, D gene, V gene, CDR3 protein. The D gene is left open where the match is weak. The listing skips clone size in some rows; elsewhere it reads once, few, many or a size class.

>many|.|TRBV6-1
ASSPRELSSYNEQF
>many|TRBD1|TRBV2
ASRSDRGGTFFRQY
>.|.|TRBV6-6
ASSWTAAGELF
>.|TRBD1|TRBV4-1
ASSQASSGTGAIYEQY
>.|.|TRBV4-2
ASSQDTVSNQPQH
>many|.|TRBV6-2/TRBV6-3
ASSYSAYEKTQY
>many|.|TRBV28
ASSLEQGFEQY
>few|TRBD1|TRBV5-1
ASSYTDRGVNTGELF
>.|.|TRBV30
AWSAQGGQSTGELF
>many|.|TRBV11-2
ASSSPQYTDTQY
>many|.|TRBV2
ASMEWSSTNEKLF
>many|.|TRBV2
ASIVGRGAEAF
>.|.|TRBV2
ATAQEPISPLH
>many|TRBD1|TRBV7-8
ASSLGQGKDRSYEQY
>many|TRBD1|TRBV24-1
ATSGQGTEAF
>.|.|TRBV29-1
SVGQGTIQY
>many|.|TRBV27
ASSSFPHTGELF
>many|.|TRBV7-8
ASSLRQGTYEQY
>many|TRBD1|TRBV28
ASSFGQDYSNQPQH
>.|TRBD1|TRBV2
ASSDRTGENIQY
>.|.|TRBV6-1
ASSPSYSLFSGNTIY
>few|TRBD2|TRBV12-3/TRBV12-4
ASSHVAGGSGAYEQY
>many|.|TRBV6-1
ASSARQDSSYEQY
>.|.|TRBV7-2
ASSLYLQGIQPQH
>many|.|TRBV28
ASSSPAVGTPSPNEQF
>many|.|TRBV19
ASSITVSSNYGYT
>.|.|TRBV20-1
SAVRTTTPHEQF
>many|.|TRBV19
ASSERENYGYT
>many|.|TRBV19
ASRPSADYGYT
>.|.|TRBV5-8
ASTGRTPNQPQH
>many|TRBD2|TRBV24-1
ATSDPSGEGGTYNEQF
>many|.|TRBV27
ASSPSSQGTQY
>.|.|TRBV6-5
ASSYRMTGYEQY
>many|TRBD2|TRBV5-8
ASSLAFGGGTPSAGATDTQY
>few|TRBD1|TRBV6-5
ASSYSATGGLLEAF
>.|TRBD1|TRBV28
ASSYSTGAIETQY
>many|.|TRBV6-1
ASSGHRKDQPQH
>many|.|TRBV18
ASSPRGSYEKLF
>.|TRBD1|TRBV7-8
ASSSGRQGAREQY
>.|TRBD1|TRBV19
ASSFDRGVNEQF
>many|.|TRBV7-9
ASSLSTGQETQY
>.|TRBD1|TRBV20-1
SARWTGGKYEQY
>.|TRBD1|TRBV20-1
SASEDRATYQPQH
>many|.|TRBV5-1
ASSSSLDRTQAF
>.|.|TRBV5-1
ASSLDPQGYLSEDTGELF
>many|TRBD2|TRBV11-2
ASSSRTSGSSYNEQF
>many|.|TRBV5-1
ASSLPGQKGIQPQH
>many|.|TRBV2
ASSGPTGAGEQY
>few|.|TRBV5-1
ASSLDPRPGYEQY
>.|.|TRBV12-3/TRBV12-4
ASSRDQVRLNTEAF